The entry below gives a single T cell receptor (beta chain) sequence along with its context. As yet, its antigen is unknown. Germline CDR1 reads SQVTM; CDR2 reads ANQGSEA. This CDR3 is built from 11 residues. V was trimmed by 4 bases and J by 7 bases, leaving 11 bases between them. This sample was taken from a study of cytomegalovirus exposure and HLA in healthy donors. Study findings and constraints: In the 120 validation repertoires, under 95% of cluster scores exceeded 0, per a later analysis. The study put 150 to 200 TCR beta chains on its list as cytomegalovirus-associated. Rare sequences made up most TCRs, while some public TCRs were found in many donors.

The donors were members of the validation cohort comprising over 90 subjects, separate from the approximately 630-subject first cohort. Sequenced by immunoSEQ multiplex PCR; TCRdb stores in-frame clones only, minus some. Of under 200,000 clones listed, around 88% are singletons. This receptor was taken from a young woman in good health and CMV-seronegative. The V gene is TRBV29-1, the J gene TRBJ2-7; D uncertain. The source material was PBMCs. The CDR3 DNA follows: TGCAGCGTTGCTGAGACTTGGGAGCAGTACTTC. This sequence encodes CSVAETWEQYF.